This T cell receptor beta chain was obtained from a study of CD8 T cells in cerebrospinal fluid in Alzheimer's disease. Study as a whole: CSF T cell clonal expansion was assessed by plate-based nested PCR and droplet-based sequencing.

Reprocessing the 10x single-cell sequencing reads, TCRdb reports a single entry for every CDR3 protein and omits DNA. This sample's clone table lists some 1,100 distinct CDR3 sequences. The CDR3 consists of 15 residues. Per germline, CDR1 MGHRA and CDR2 YSYEKL. The sequencing sample was made of cerebrospinal fluid. The clonotype comes from a human donor in good health. V gene TRBV4-1 combines with J gene TRBJ2-2; TCRdb picks TRBD1, but there is no DNA to check that call. The CDR3 loop is CASSQGGAGTGELFF.